Listed below are T cell receptor beta chains from one sample, sequenced in a study of T cell clonotyping in hematopoietic cell transplantation. Using immunoSEQ multiplex PCR, the repertoire was profiled, and TCRdb retains in-frame clones only, with some absent. In the table there are fewer than 20,000 clones, roughly 93% of which are singletons. The sample in question was peripheral blood mononuclear cells, obtained before stem cell transplant. The receptors here all came from a man aged 18 to 30 with biphenotypic leukemia. Some clones in this sample may be carry-over from other donors' samples. The CDR3 runs from the conserved cysteine through the conserved F or W. Fields, in order: CDR3 length, clone size, D gene, V gene, J gene, CDR3 protein, CDR3 DNA. A D gene is named only where the DNA matches it firmly. Clone size is not always given. Where it is, it says once, few, many or a class for expanded clones.

12	NA	NA	TRBV28	TRBJ1-2	CASSPLGYGYTF	TGTGCCAGCAGTCCATTAGGCTATGGCTACACCTTC
14	NA	TRBD1	TRBV11-2	TRBJ1-2	CASSLEGGNYGYTF	TGTGCCAGCAGCTTAGAAGGGGGCAACTATGGCTACACCTTC
11	NA	NA	TRBV28	TRBJ1-2	CASSLDSRYTF	TGTGCCAGCAGTTTAGACAGTCGCTACACCTTC
16	NA	NA	TRBV9	TRBJ2-2	CASSPGWDGNTGELFF	TGTGCCAGCAGCCCCGGCTGGGATGGCAACACCGGGGAGCTGTTTTTT
14	NA	TRBD1	TRBV27	TRBJ2-7	CASSLRTGAGEQYF	TGTGCCAGCAGTTTACGGACAGGGGCGGGCGAGCAGTACTTC
13	NA	NA	TRBV28	TRBJ1-5	CASTDLGIQPQHF	TGTGCCAGCACGGATCTGGGAATTCAGCCCCAGCATTTT
14	NA	NA	TRBV30	TRBJ1-1	CAWTLAGVNTEAFF	TGTGCCTGGACCTTAGCAGGGGTAAACACTGAAGCTTTCTTT
14	NA	NA	TRBV2	TRBJ1-2	CVSSGEATNYGYTF	TGTGTCAGCAGTGGGGAGGCTACTAACTATGGCTACACCTTC
13	NA	NA	TRBV9	TRBJ2-7	CASSVEGSYEQYF	TGTGCCAGCAGCGTTGAGGGTTCCTACGAGCAGTACTTC
14	NA	TRBD1	TRBV28	TRBJ1-2	CASRHGQGSSGYTF	TGTGCCAGCAGACACGGACAGGGTTCCTCTGGCTACACCTTC
14	NA	TRBD2	TRBV11-3	TRBJ2-2	CASSLGGDTGELFF	TGTGCCAGCAGCCTTGGGGGGGACACCGGGGAGCTGTTTTTT
14	NA	TRBD1	TRBV5-6	TRBJ2-7	CASSFGRGLYEQYF	TGTGCCAGCAGCTTCGGCAGGGGGCTCTACGAGCAGTACTTC
14	NA	NA	TRBV29-1	TRBJ2-7	CSVEDGGGIYEQYF	TGCAGCGTTGAAGACGGGGGCGGTATCTACGAGCAGTACTTC
14	NA	NA	TRBV7-2	TRBJ1-1	CASSSIGGAWEAFF	TGTGCCAGCAGCTCGATTGGGGGGGCATGGGAAGCTTTCTTT
15	NA	NA	TRBV2	TRBJ1-6	CASSTQNLGNSPLHF	TGTGCCAGCAGCACTCAGAACCTAGGGAATTCACCCCTCCACTTT
15	NA	TRBD1	TRBV7-2	TRBJ1-2	CASSLGGQGAEGYTF	TGTGCCAGCAGCTTAGGAGGGCAGGGGGCGGAAGGCTACACCTTC
13	NA	NA	TRBV7-2	TRBJ2-7	CASSPGHQYEQYF	TGTGCCAGCAGCCCGGGACACCAATACGAGCAGTACTTC
16	once	NA	TRBV14	TRBJ1-1	CASSQEQRRVNTEAFF	TGTGCCAGCAGCCAAGAACAAAGGCGAGTCAACACTGAAGCTTTCTTT
17	NA	NA	TRBV4-1	TRBJ1-6	CASSHVEGTVHNSPLHF	TGCGCCAGCAGCCATGTGGAGGGGACGGTTCATAATTCACCCCTCCACTTT
14	NA	NA	TRBV7-2	TRBJ2-3	CASSPPGGRDTQYF	TGTGCCAGCAGCCCCCCAGGGGGGCGGGATACGCAGTATTTT
15	NA	NA	TRBV12-1	TRBJ2-7	CASSFTSGGAYEQYF	TGTGCCAGCAGCTTTACTAGCGGGGGGGCCTACGAGCAGTACTTC
14	NA	TRBD2	TRBV5-1	TRBJ2-3	CASSSTSGGNTQYF	TGCGCCAGCAGCTCGACTAGCGGGGGCAATACGCAGTATTTT